The clone carrying this T cell receptor beta chain was counted a few times. This PCR relied on a set of 60 Vbeta primers and 13 Jbeta primers. The protocol was immunoSEQ multiplex PCR, while the TCRdb copy is restricted to in-frame clones and leaves out a portion. The sample has around 160,000 clones; roughly 80% are singletons. The data stem from a study of cytomegalovirus exposure and HLA in healthy donors. Germline CDR1 reads SGHVS; CDR2 reads FNYEAQ. CDR3 length equals 20 residues. V was pared by 1 base and J by 0 bases, with 19 bases between. The receptor comes from a male donor in good health and CMV-seronegative. The V and J genes are TRBV7-6 and TRBJ1-6; no reliable D call. Sequencing input: PBMCs. CDR3 coding DNA: TGTGCCAGCAGCTTAGAAGGAGGCCTCTCCTATAGCTCCTATAATTCACCCCTCCACTTT. It encodes CASSLEGGLSYSSYNSPLHF.